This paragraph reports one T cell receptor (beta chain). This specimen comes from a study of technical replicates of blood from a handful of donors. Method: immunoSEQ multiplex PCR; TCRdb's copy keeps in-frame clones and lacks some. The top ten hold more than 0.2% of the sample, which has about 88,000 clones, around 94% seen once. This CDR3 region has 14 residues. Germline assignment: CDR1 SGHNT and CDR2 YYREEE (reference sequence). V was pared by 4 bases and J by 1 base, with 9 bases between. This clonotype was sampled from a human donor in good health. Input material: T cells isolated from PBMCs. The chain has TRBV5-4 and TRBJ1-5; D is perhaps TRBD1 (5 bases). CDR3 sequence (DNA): TGTGCCAGCAGCCATGGGGGGAGCAATCAGCCCCAGCATTTT. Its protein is CASSHGGSNQPQHF.